A selection of T cell receptor beta chains follows, all from one sample in a study of cytomegalovirus exposure and HLA in healthy donors. Profiled with immunoSEQ multiplex PCR; TCRdb holds only in-frame clones, not every one. The data hold around 170,000 clones, with about 85% observed a single time. Sequencing used PBMCs. The source is a young man in good health and CMV-seropositive. Both conserved end residues are part of each CDR3. Each record gives: D gene, CDR3 length, J gene, clone size, V gene, CDR3 DNA, CDR3 protein. D genes are given only for firm matches. Size is stated for part of the rows, as once, few or many counts, or as a class when the clone is expanded.

D gene: .
CDR3 length: 16
J gene: TRBJ2-1
clone size: .
V gene: TRBV7-3
CDR3 DNA: TGTGCCAGCAGCGTCCAAAGCGGAAGCTCCTACAATGAGCAGTTCTTC
CDR3 protein: CASSVQSGSSYNEQFF

D gene: TRBD1
CDR3 length: 16
J gene: TRBJ2-2
clone size: .
V gene: TRBV7-7
CDR3 DNA: TGTGCCAGCAGCTTAGAAGGCCCAGGGGGTACCGGGGAGCTGTTTTTT
CDR3 protein: CASSLEGPGGTGELFF

D gene: TRBD2
CDR3 length: 14
J gene: TRBJ2-7
clone size: few
V gene: TRBV2
CDR3 DNA: TGTGCCAGCAGCCCGGGACTACCCTCCTACGAGCAGTACTTC
CDR3 protein: CASSPGLPSYEQYF

D gene: .
CDR3 length: 11
J gene: TRBJ1-2
clone size: .
V gene: TRBV20-1
CDR3 DNA: TGCAGTGCTAATATTCCCTATGGCTACACCTTC
CDR3 protein: CSANIPYGYTF

D gene: TRBD2
CDR3 length: 13
J gene: TRBJ2-3
clone size: .
V gene: TRBV6-4
CDR3 DNA: TGTGCCAGCAGTAGCGGGGGCACAGATACGCAGTATTTT
CDR3 protein: CASSSGGTDTQYF

D gene: .
CDR3 length: 15
J gene: TRBJ1-6
clone size: few
V gene: TRBV27
CDR3 DNA: TGTGCCAACTTCCGGGGGAGCTCCTATAATTCACCCCTCCACTTT
CDR3 protein: CANFRGSSYNSPLHF

D gene: TRBD2
CDR3 length: 16
J gene: TRBJ2-7
clone size: once
V gene: TRBV9
CDR3 DNA: TGCGCCAGCAGCCACGCGACTAGCGGGAGTTCCTACGAGCAGTACTTC
CDR3 protein: CASSHATSGSSYEQYF

D gene: .
CDR3 length: 10
J gene: TRBJ1-5
clone size: .
V gene: TRBV5-1
CDR3 DNA: TGCGCCAGCAGCTGGGGGGACGCCCTTTTT
CDR3 protein: CASSWGDALF

D gene: TRBD1
CDR3 length: 15
J gene: TRBJ1-3
clone size: .
V gene: TRBV14
CDR3 DNA: TGTGCCAGCAGCTTTCGGACAGGGAGAGGAAACACCATATATTTT
CDR3 protein: CASSFRTGRGNTIYF

D gene: TRBD2
CDR3 length: 15
J gene: TRBJ2-1
clone size: .
V gene: TRBV27
CDR3 DNA: TGTGCCAGCAGTTTCGGTTTTAGCGGGGGGTATGAGCAGTTCTTC
CDR3 protein: CASSFGFSGGYEQFF

D gene: TRBD2
CDR3 length: 14
J gene: TRBJ2-1
clone size: .
V gene: TRBV4-1
CDR3 DNA: TGCGCCAGCCGGCGGGGGACGATTAACAATGAGCAGTTCTTC
CDR3 protein: CASRRGTINNEQFF

D gene: .
CDR3 length: 15
J gene: TRBJ2-7
clone size: .
V gene: TRBV15
CDR3 DNA: TGTGCCACCAGCAGAGAATCTACAGGTTCGTACGAGCAGTACTTC
CDR3 protein: CATSRESTGSYEQYF

D gene: .
CDR3 length: 15
J gene: TRBJ2-3
clone size: few
V gene: TRBV30
CDR3 DNA: TGTGCCTGGAGTCAAGCTCAACTAGCTGCAGATACGCAGTATTTT
CDR3 protein: CAWSQAQLAADTQYF

D gene: .
CDR3 length: 15
J gene: TRBJ2-2
clone size: few
V gene: TRBV5-1
CDR3 DNA: TGCGCCAGCAGCTTGGAAGGGGCGCGCGGCGGGGAGCTGTTTTTT
CDR3 protein: CASSLEGARGGELFF

D gene: .
CDR3 length: 13
J gene: TRBJ1-2
clone size: .
V gene: TRBV28
CDR3 DNA: TGTGCCAGCAGTTTAATCTCAGGGGATGGCTACACCTTC
CDR3 protein: CASSLISGDGYTF

D gene: TRBD1
CDR3 length: 15
J gene: TRBJ2-7
clone size: once
V gene: TRBV4-1
CDR3 DNA: TGCGCCAGCAGCCCCGCGCAGGGGGCGTCCTACGAGCAGTACTTC
CDR3 protein: CASSPAQGASYEQYF

D gene: TRBD1
CDR3 length: 13
J gene: TRBJ2-1
clone size: .
V gene: TRBV5-1
CDR3 DNA: TGCGCCAGCAGAGGGACAGGGGGCAATGAGCAGTTCTTC
CDR3 protein: CASRGTGGNEQFF

D gene: TRBD1
CDR3 length: 16
J gene: TRBJ2-5
clone size: .
V gene: TRBV11-3
CDR3 DNA: TGTGCCAGCAGCTTAGAGGACAGGGGCGGTGGGGAGACCCAGTACTTC
CDR3 protein: CASSLEDRGGGETQYF

D gene: TRBD2
CDR3 length: 15
J gene: TRBJ2-7
clone size: .
V gene: TRBV5-4
CDR3 DNA: TGTGCCAGCAGCCGAACTAGCGGGAGAGACTACGAGCAGTACTTC
CDR3 protein: CASSRTSGRDYEQYF

D gene: TRBD2
CDR3 length: 15
J gene: TRBJ2-1
clone size: .
V gene: TRBV30
CDR3 DNA: TGTGCCTGGAGTGGGGTGGGGAGGGGATCCAATGAGCAGTTCTTC
CDR3 protein: CAWSGVGRGSNEQFF

D gene: TRBD2
CDR3 length: 16
J gene: TRBJ2-5
clone size: .
V gene: TRBV6-1
CDR3 DNA: TGTGCCAGCAGTGAAATAGGCCTAGCGGGGAGGGAGACCCAGTACTTC
CDR3 protein: CASSEIGLAGRETQYF

D gene: .
CDR3 length: 13
J gene: TRBJ1-1
clone size: .
V gene: TRBV4-1
CDR3 DNA: TGCGCCAGCAGCCCCAACCCAACAATTGAAGCTTTCTTT
CDR3 protein: CASSPNPTIEAFF

D gene: .
CDR3 length: 13
J gene: TRBJ1-1
clone size: .
V gene: TRBV5-1
CDR3 DNA: TGCGCCAGCAGCGCCGGAGGAGGGACTGAAGCTTTCTTT
CDR3 protein: CASSAGGGTEAFF

D gene: TRBD2
CDR3 length: 16
J gene: TRBJ2-2
clone size: .
V gene: TRBV5-1
CDR3 DNA: TGCGCCAGCACCTATGGTCCGGCTAGCGGGGCCGGGGAGCTGTTTTTT
CDR3 protein: CASTYGPASGAGELFF

D gene: .
CDR3 length: 14
J gene: TRBJ1-4
clone size: .
V gene: TRBV19
CDR3 DNA: TGTGCCAGTAGTATACAGGGCGCTAATGAAAAACTGTTTTTT
CDR3 protein: CASSIQGANEKLFF

D gene: .
CDR3 length: 12
J gene: TRBJ2-5
clone size: .
V gene: TRBV27
CDR3 DNA: TGTGCCAGCGCTGGTTCGGGAGAGACCCAGTACTTC
CDR3 protein: CASAGSGETQYF

D gene: TRBD1
CDR3 length: 14
J gene: TRBJ1-5
clone size: few
V gene: TRBV27
CDR3 DNA: TGTGCCAGCAGATCCTCGGACAGGGGGCAGCCCCAGCATTTT
CDR3 protein: CASRSSDRGQPQHF

D gene: TRBD2
CDR3 length: 17
J gene: TRBJ2-5
clone size: once
V gene: TRBV9
CDR3 DNA: TGTGCCAGCAGCGTAGGGGCTAGCGGGAGCATATTGGAGACCCAGTACTTC
CDR3 protein: CASSVGASGSILETQYF

D gene: .
CDR3 length: 14
J gene: TRBJ1-1
clone size: many
V gene: TRBV11-2
CDR3 DNA: TGTGCCAGCAGGTCTCAGGGGTTGAACACTGAAGCTTTCTTT
CDR3 protein: CASRSQGLNTEAFF

D gene: .
CDR3 length: 13
J gene: TRBJ1-2
clone size: .
V gene: TRBV10-3
CDR3 DNA: TGTGCCATCAGTGAGGGGCTTAACTATGGCTACACCTTC
CDR3 protein: CAISEGLNYGYTF

D gene: TRBD1
CDR3 length: 17
J gene: TRBJ2-1
clone size: .
V gene: TRBV5-5
CDR3 DNA: TGTGCCAGCAGCTTGGAAGGGACAGTGGCCGCTAGCAATGAGCAGTTCTTC
CDR3 protein: CASSLEGTVAASNEQFF

D gene: .
CDR3 length: 14
J gene: TRBJ2-7
clone size: .
V gene: TRBV5-6
CDR3 DNA: TGTGCCAGCAGCTCCCAACACAGCTCCTACGAGCAGTACTTC
CDR3 protein: CASSSQHSSYEQYF

D gene: .
CDR3 length: 16
J gene: TRBJ2-2
clone size: once
V gene: TRBV11-2
CDR3 DNA: TGTGCCAGCAGCCCCCGGGGTAGTCTCGACACCGGGGAGCTGTTTTTT
CDR3 protein: CASSPRGSLDTGELFF

D gene: .
CDR3 length: 14
J gene: TRBJ1-6
clone size: .
V gene: TRBV13
CDR3 DNA: TGTGCCAGCAGCTTAGGCGCGGATAATTCACCCCTCCACTTT
CDR3 protein: CASSLGADNSPLHF

D gene: .
CDR3 length: 15
J gene: TRBJ1-4
clone size: .
V gene: TRBV6-5
CDR3 DNA: TGTGCCAGCAGTTCCCCGGGGAGCAGGGGTGAAAAACTGTTTTTT
CDR3 protein: CASSSPGSRGEKLFF

D gene: .
CDR3 length: 16
J gene: TRBJ2-7
clone size: .
V gene: TRBV6-6
CDR3 DNA: TGTGCCAGCAGTTACTCGAGTAGCCCAGGGTACTACGAGCAGTACTTC
CDR3 protein: CASSYSSSPGYYEQYF

D gene: TRBD2
CDR3 length: 12
J gene: TRBJ2-7
clone size: .
V gene: TRBV6-5
CDR3 DNA: TGTGCCAGCACCGGGGGGGGGCCCGAGCAGTACTTC
CDR3 protein: CASTGGGPEQYF

D gene: .
CDR3 length: 16
J gene: TRBJ1-2
clone size: .
V gene: TRBV7-9
CDR3 DNA: TGTGCCAGCAGCTTAGCGTCGTACTCGGAGCGTTATGGCTACACCTTC
CDR3 protein: CASSLASYSERYGYTF

D gene: .
CDR3 length: 14
J gene: TRBJ2-2
clone size: .
V gene: TRBV29-1
CDR3 DNA: TGCAGCGTTGTTCTACAGGGTCACACCGGGGAGCTGTTTTTT
CDR3 protein: CSVVLQGHTGELFF

D gene: TRBD2
CDR3 length: 13
J gene: TRBJ2-5
clone size: .
V gene: TRBV2
CDR3 DNA: TGTGCCAGCAAGGGCGGGAGACTGGAGACCCAGTACTTC
CDR3 protein: CASKGGRLETQYF

D gene: .
CDR3 length: 15
J gene: TRBJ2-5
clone size: .
V gene: TRBV19
CDR3 DNA: TGTGCCAGTAGTCGACAGGCCCTCCCCCAAGAGACCCAGTACTTC
CDR3 protein: CASSRQALPQETQYF

D gene: TRBD1
CDR3 length: 16
J gene: TRBJ2-7
clone size: .
V gene: TRBV28
CDR3 DNA: TGTGCCAGCAGTCAGCCCGGGGACAGGGGGAGCTACGAGCAGTACTTC
CDR3 protein: CASSQPGDRGSYEQYF

D gene: TRBD1
CDR3 length: 15
J gene: TRBJ1-1
clone size: .
V gene: TRBV30
CDR3 DNA: TGTGCCTGGGCAGGGGGCCAAGGTTTGGGCACTGAAGCTTTCTTT
CDR3 protein: CAWAGGQGLGTEAFF

D gene: .
CDR3 length: 13
J gene: TRBJ2-7
clone size: .
V gene: TRBV6-1
CDR3 DNA: TGTGCCAGCGGAGGAGGGAGAACCTACGAGCAGTACTTC
CDR3 protein: CASGGGRTYEQYF

D gene: TRBD1
CDR3 length: 14
J gene: TRBJ2-7
clone size: .
V gene: TRBV27
CDR3 DNA: TGTGCCAGCTGGTACGGACAGGGGGCCATCGAGCAGTACTTC
CDR3 protein: CASWYGQGAIEQYF

D gene: .
CDR3 length: 14
J gene: TRBJ2-2
clone size: .
V gene: TRBV7-2
CDR3 DNA: TGTGCCAGCAGCTTATACGGGGTCAGCGGGGAGCTGTTTTTT
CDR3 protein: CASSLYGVSGELFF

D gene: TRBD1
CDR3 length: 16
J gene: TRBJ2-1
clone size: .
V gene: TRBV4-1
CDR3 DNA: TGCGCCAGCAGCCAAGGTCCGGACAGGGGCTACAATGAGCAGTTCTTC
CDR3 protein: CASSQGPDRGYNEQFF

D gene: .
CDR3 length: 15
J gene: TRBJ1-3
clone size: .
V gene: TRBV4-2
CDR3 DNA: TGTGCCAGCAGCCAAGGGGGCGGACCATCAAACACCATATATTTT
CDR3 protein: CASSQGGGPSNTIYF

D gene: TRBD1
CDR3 length: 13
J gene: TRBJ1-5
clone size: many
V gene: TRBV19
CDR3 DNA: TGTGCCAGTACCGGACAGGGCAATCAGCCCCAGCATTTT
CDR3 protein: CASTGQGNQPQHF

D gene: .
CDR3 length: 13
J gene: TRBJ2-4
clone size: .
V gene: TRBV27
CDR3 DNA: TGTGCCAGCAGTTTTCCCGGGAACAACATTCAGTACTTC
CDR3 protein: CASSFPGNNIQYF

D gene: .
CDR3 length: 13
J gene: TRBJ2-7
clone size: .
V gene: TRBV27
CDR3 DNA: TGTGCCAGTGGTCCCGGGACTCTCTACGAGCAGTACTTC
CDR3 protein: CASGPGTLYEQYF